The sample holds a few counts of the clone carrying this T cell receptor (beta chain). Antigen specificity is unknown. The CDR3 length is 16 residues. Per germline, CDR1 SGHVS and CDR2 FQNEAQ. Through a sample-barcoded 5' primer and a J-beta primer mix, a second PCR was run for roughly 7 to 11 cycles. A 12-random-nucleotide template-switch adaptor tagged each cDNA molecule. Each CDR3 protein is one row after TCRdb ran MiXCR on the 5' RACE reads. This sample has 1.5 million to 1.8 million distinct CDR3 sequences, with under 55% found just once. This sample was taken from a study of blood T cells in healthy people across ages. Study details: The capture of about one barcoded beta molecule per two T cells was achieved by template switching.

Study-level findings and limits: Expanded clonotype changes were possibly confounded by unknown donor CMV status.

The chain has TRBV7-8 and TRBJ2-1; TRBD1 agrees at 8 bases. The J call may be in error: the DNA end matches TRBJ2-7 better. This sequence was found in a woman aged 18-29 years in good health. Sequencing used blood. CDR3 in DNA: TGTGCCAGCAGCCATCCAGGGGGCGGCTCCTACAATGAGCAGTACTTC. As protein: CASSHPGGGSYNEQYF.